Only a few counts were recorded for the clone carrying this TCR beta chain. The target antigen is unknown. Some clones are missing from TCRdb's copy, which holds only in-frame ones; the method was immunoSEQ multiplex PCR. The sample yields tens of thousands of clones, more than 75% seen once. This CDR3 contains 15 residues. The V end lost 3 bases, the J end lost 1 base, and 12 bases lay between the germline ends. The germline CDR1 and CDR2 sequences are MNHEY and SMNVEV (reference sequence). Time point specified: week 23, last vaccination. Vaccination comprised doses that each held 300 ug of mutant IDH1 20-mer peptide, plus topical imiquimod. The sample is drawn from a study of a mutant IDH1 vaccine in newly diagnosed glioma. Study information: Eight vaccinations went to patients in weeks 1, 3, 5, 7, 11, 15, 19, 23.

Findings of the study overall: Among patients, around 93% showed immune responses induced by the vaccine.

The rearrangement links TRBV27 to TRBJ1-1, with D possibly TRBD1 on 5 matching bases. The TCR sequence derives from a man aged 30 to 45 with glioma. The sample here was PBMCs, taken from a glioma patient whose treatment included an IDH1 peptide vaccine. CDR3 in amino acids: CASSFLGPSNTEAFF. In nucleotides, the CDR3 is TGTGCCAGCAGTTTCTTGGGACCTTCGAACACTGAAGCTTTCTTT.